A selection of T cell receptor beta chains follows, all from one sample in a study of regulatory T cells in long-lasting Graves disease. Each CDR3 protein gets one entry after TCRdb re-called the multiplex PCR reads with MiXCR. The table records 350,000 to 450,000 distinct CDR3 sequences, under 25% of them present only once. Specimen: peripheral blood mononuclear cells (PBMCs), collected when the disease was refractory, from a patient treated with antithyroid drugs. These receptors originate from a female donor with Graves disease. Each CDR3 is given with its conserved first and last residue. A D gene is named only where the DNA matches it firmly. The size entry is marked missing in some rows and otherwise reads once, few, many or a size class.

clone_size: .
j_call: TRBJ1-2
v_call: TRBV4-1
d_call: TRBD1
cdr3_length: 15
cdr3_nt: TGCGCCAGCAGCCAAGCGGGACAGACGGGCTCTGGCTACACCTTC
cdr3_aa: CASSQAGQTGSGYTF

clone_size: many
j_call: TRBJ2-7
v_call: TRBV28
d_call: TRBD2
cdr3_length: 15
cdr3_nt: TGTGCCAGCAGAATGACTAGCGGGACCACCTACGAGCAGTACTTC
cdr3_aa: CASRMTSGTTYEQYF

clone_size: .
j_call: TRBJ1-5
v_call: TRBV30
d_call: TRBD1
cdr3_length: 16
cdr3_nt: TGTGCCTGGAGTGCGGGGGACAGCACTTGGGGGCAGCCCCAGCATTTT
cdr3_aa: CAWSAGDSTWGQPQHF

clone_size: many
j_call: TRBJ2-2
v_call: TRBV12-3/TRBV12-4
d_call: TRBD1
cdr3_length: 16
cdr3_nt: TGTGCCAGCACGACAGGGAGATCACGAGGCACCGGGGAGCTGTTTTTT
cdr3_aa: CASTTGRSRGTGELFF

clone_size: .
j_call: TRBJ1-2
v_call: TRBV16
d_call: .
cdr3_length: 18
cdr3_nt: TGTGCCAGCAGCCAACTAGAACCGGGGCCACGCTCCCGAAGAGGCTACACCTTC
cdr3_aa: CASSQLEPGPRSRRGYTF

clone_size: .
j_call: TRBJ1-2
v_call: TRBV4-1
d_call: TRBD1
cdr3_length: 13
cdr3_nt: TGCGCCAGCAGCCCCCAGGGGGCAGGAGGCTACACCTTC
cdr3_aa: CASSPQGAGGYTF

clone_size: many
j_call: TRBJ1-1
v_call: TRBV6-1
d_call: .
cdr3_length: 14
cdr3_nt: TGTGCCAGCAGGTCGGACGGGGGGATGGCTGAAGCTTTCTTT
cdr3_aa: CASRSDGGMAEAFF

clone_size: many
j_call: TRBJ2-2
v_call: TRBV12-3/TRBV12-4
d_call: TRBD2
cdr3_length: 17
cdr3_nt: TGTGCCAGCAGTCTCACGGGGAGGGCTGGTGCGACCGGGGAGCTGTTTTTT
cdr3_aa: CASSLTGRAGATGELFF

clone_size: many
j_call: TRBJ2-5
v_call: TRBV2
d_call: .
cdr3_length: 13
cdr3_nt: TGTGCCAGCAAGTACTACTCCCAAGAGACCCAGTACTTC
cdr3_aa: CASKYYSQETQYF

clone_size: .
j_call: TRBJ1-2
v_call: TRBV6-1
d_call: .
cdr3_length: 14
cdr3_nt: TGTGCCAGCAAGTCAGGATGGGGGTACTATGGCTACACCTTC
cdr3_aa: CASKSGWGYYGYTF

clone_size: .
j_call: TRBJ1-1
v_call: TRBV10-3
d_call: TRBD1
cdr3_length: 13
cdr3_nt: TGTGCCATTAGGGGACAGGCAGACACTGAAGCTTTCTTT
cdr3_aa: CAIRGQADTEAFF

clone_size: .
j_call: TRBJ2-1
v_call: TRBV19
d_call: .
cdr3_length: 14
cdr3_nt: TGTGCCAGTAGTAGGCAGGTCAGGCTCAATGAGCAGTTCTTC
cdr3_aa: CASSRQVRLNEQFF

clone_size: .
j_call: TRBJ2-1
v_call: TRBV28
d_call: .
cdr3_length: 14
cdr3_nt: TGTGCCAGCAGTTTGTGGACTATGAAAAATGAGCAGTTCTTC
cdr3_aa: CASSLWTMKNEQFF

clone_size: many
j_call: TRBJ2-7
v_call: TRBV2
d_call: TRBD1
cdr3_length: 18
cdr3_nt: TGTGCCAGCCGTTTGGACAGGGAGGACGCATCTAATACCTACGAGCAGTACTTC
cdr3_aa: CASRLDREDASNTYEQYF

clone_size: .
j_call: TRBJ1-1
v_call: TRBV24-1
d_call: TRBD1
cdr3_length: 17
cdr3_nt: TGTGCCACCAGTGATCCCGGACAGGGGGGAACTTATGCTGAAGCTTTCTTT
cdr3_aa: CATSDPGQGGTYAEAFF

clone_size: few
j_call: TRBJ2-5
v_call: TRBV4-1
d_call: .
cdr3_length: 14
cdr3_nt: TGCGCCAGCAGCCAATCCCGCGGAGGAGAGACCCAGTACTTC
cdr3_aa: CASSQSRGGETQYF

clone_size: .
j_call: TRBJ1-1
v_call: TRBV10-3
d_call: TRBD1
cdr3_length: 13
cdr3_nt: TGTGCCATCAGTGGGACAGGACGCACTGAAGCTTTCTTT
cdr3_aa: CAISGTGRTEAFF

clone_size: few
j_call: TRBJ2-7
v_call: TRBV19
d_call: .
cdr3_length: 12
cdr3_nt: TGTGCCAGTAACAGGGTCTCCTACGAGCAGTACTTC
cdr3_aa: CASNRVSYEQYF

clone_size: .
j_call: TRBJ2-3
v_call: TRBV19
d_call: .
cdr3_length: 15
cdr3_nt: TGTGCCAGTAGTTACCGGCATCCTAGCACAGATACGCAGTATTTT
cdr3_aa: CASSYRHPSTDTQYF

clone_size: .
j_call: TRBJ2-7
v_call: TRBV19
d_call: .
cdr3_length: 15
cdr3_nt: TGTGCCAGTAGTATTACGGGAAGCAGCTCCTACGAGCAGTACTTC
cdr3_aa: CASSITGSSSYEQYF

clone_size: .
j_call: TRBJ2-2
v_call: TRBV19
d_call: .
cdr3_length: 12
cdr3_nt: TGTGCCAGTAACGGGGGCACCGGGGAGCTGTTTTTT
cdr3_aa: CASNGGTGELFF

clone_size: .
j_call: TRBJ2-1
v_call: TRBV5-1
d_call: .
cdr3_length: 13
cdr3_nt: TGTGCCAGCAGCTTGTGGGTTTCCAATGAGCAGTTCTTC
cdr3_aa: CASSLWVSNEQFF

clone_size: many
j_call: TRBJ2-2
v_call: TRBV6-7
d_call: TRBD1
cdr3_length: 18
cdr3_nt: TGTGCCAGCAGCACACCCACCTCGGACAGGGGGAACACCGGGGAGCTGTTTTTT
cdr3_aa: CASSTPTSDRGNTGELFF

clone_size: few
j_call: TRBJ2-2
v_call: TRBV7-2
d_call: TRBD2
cdr3_length: 17
cdr3_nt: TGTGCCAGCAGCTTAGCGCCTGGCGGGAGCGTTACCGGGGAGCTGTTTTTT
cdr3_aa: CASSLAPGGSVTGELFF

clone_size: many
j_call: TRBJ1-2
v_call: TRBV7-8
d_call: .
cdr3_length: 15
cdr3_nt: TGTGCCAGCAGTTCCGACGGGGGGCGGACCTATGGCTACACCTTC
cdr3_aa: CASSSDGGRTYGYTF

clone_size: many
j_call: TRBJ2-2
v_call: TRBV11-1
d_call: TRBD2
cdr3_length: 17
cdr3_nt: TGTGCCAGCAGCTCGATCGAGTCGGGAGGGTCCACCGGGGAGCTGTTTTTT
cdr3_aa: CASSSIESGGSTGELFF

clone_size: .
j_call: TRBJ1-2
v_call: TRBV19
d_call: TRBD1
cdr3_length: 15
cdr3_nt: TGTGCCAGTACAACGTTCTGGACAGGGACATATGGCTACACCTTC
cdr3_aa: CASTTFWTGTYGYTF

clone_size: few
j_call: TRBJ2-2
v_call: TRBV15
d_call: TRBD2
cdr3_length: 16
cdr3_nt: TGTGCCACCAGCAAGGGACTAGCGGAGAGAGCCGGGGAGCTGTTTTTT
cdr3_aa: CATSKGLAERAGELFF

clone_size: .
j_call: TRBJ2-1
v_call: TRBV11-2
d_call: .
cdr3_length: 12
cdr3_nt: TGTGCCAGCAGCGGTCGGTCGAATGAGCAGTTCTTC
cdr3_aa: CASSGRSNEQFF

clone_size: few
j_call: TRBJ2-7
v_call: TRBV3-1
d_call: TRBD2
cdr3_length: 17
cdr3_nt: TGTGCCAGCAGCCACGGGGGGGGCCTAAGGATCACCTACGAGCAGTACTTC
cdr3_aa: CASSHGGGLRITYEQYF

clone_size: .
j_call: TRBJ2-4
v_call: TRBV30
d_call: .
cdr3_length: 13
cdr3_nt: TGTGCCTGGAGTGTGGGAGCCAAAAACATTCAGTACTTC
cdr3_aa: CAWSVGAKNIQYF

clone_size: .
j_call: TRBJ2-2
v_call: TRBV5-1
d_call: .
cdr3_length: 14
cdr3_nt: TGCGCCAGCAGCTTGTACGCCGGCACCGGGGAGCTGTTTTTT
cdr3_aa: CASSLYAGTGELFF

clone_size: many
j_call: TRBJ2-5
v_call: TRBV9
d_call: .
cdr3_length: 14
cdr3_nt: TGTGCCAGCAGCGTAGAGGATAGCCAAGAGACCCAGTACTTC
cdr3_aa: CASSVEDSQETQYF

clone_size: few
j_call: TRBJ1-5
v_call: TRBV10-3
d_call: .
cdr3_length: 14
cdr3_nt: TGTGCCATCAGTCCTACAGACCCCAATCAGCCCCAGCATTTT
cdr3_aa: CAISPTDPNQPQHF

clone_size: many
j_call: TRBJ2-1
v_call: TRBV20-1
d_call: .
cdr3_length: 15
cdr3_nt: TGCAGTGCTGCACCCCCTAGCAGAATATACAATGAGCAGTTCTTC
cdr3_aa: CSAAPPSRIYNEQFF

clone_size: few
j_call: TRBJ1-4
v_call: TRBV11-2
d_call: .
cdr3_length: 15
cdr3_nt: TGTGCCAGCAGCTTAGATGATTCAACTAATGAAAAACTGTTTTTT
cdr3_aa: CASSLDDSTNEKLFF